Below, 22 T cell receptor beta chains from the same sample are listed, as sequenced in a study of blood T cell repertoires in COVID-19 (TCRdb year 2020). The library was produced with the immunoSEQ multiplex PCR assay. TCRdb provides this immuneACCESS table in a form limited to in-frame rearrangements. Some clones are lacking; in checked studies, under half of them reflect an unresolved V gene, and why the rest are absent is not known. The table for this sample lists roughly 220,000 clones; 65% to 85% of them were counted only once. Approximately 6.5% of the sample goes to the ten largest clones. Sequencing was done on a sample of PBMCs or T cells enriched from blood (not recorded which). The receptors here all came from a woman in her 40s who had recovered from COVID-19.

V gene TRBV5-6 combines with J gene TRBJ1-1; no firm D call. V was trimmed by 0 bases and J by 5 bases, leaving 8 bases between them. Germline V gives CDR1 SGHDT, CDR2 YYEEEE. The CDR3 runs to 13 residues. The CDR3 region has the DNA TGTGCCAGCAGCTTGGCCGGGAGGACTGAAGCTTTCTTT. The encoded protein is CASSLAGRTEAFF.

The rearrangement joins TRBV5-1 to TRBJ2-2; 9 positions match TRBD1. The germline CDR1 and CDR2 sequences are SGHRS and YFSETQ. This CDR3 has 15 amino acids. V was pared by 0 bases and J by 5 bases, with 2 bases of the junction left unmatched. The CDR3 region is CASSLGQGVTGELFF. For the CDR3, the DNA is TGCGCCAGCAGCTTGGGACAGGGGGTTACCGGGGAGCTGTTTTTT.

The rearrangement links TRBV29-1 to TRBJ2-1; 8 nucleotides agree with TRBD2. This CDR3 comprises 14 residues. CDR1 SQVTM and CDR2 ANQGSEA come from the germline V gene. V dropped 2 bases and J dropped 9; count of bases not matched to a gene: 9. Here the CDR3 DNA reads TGCAGCGTTGAAAGAAACGGGAGGGCTAGTGAGCAGTTCTTC. Protein: CSVERNGRASEQFF.

This chain joins TRBV12-3 or TRBV12-4 and TRBJ1-5; D ambiguous. The CDR3 extends over 13 amino acids. Trimming removed 1 base at V and 4 bases at J, with 5 bases between. CDR3 sequence: CASSLVENQPQHF. In nucleotides, the CDR3 is TGTGCCAGCAGTTTAGTAGAAAATCAGCCCCAGCATTTT.

This sequence joins TRBV27 and TRBJ2-1; 7 bases fit TRBD2. Germline loops: CDR1 MNHEY, CDR2 SMNVEV (reference sequence). There are 14 residues in the CDR3. The junction had 5 bases not matched to a gene; V was cut back by 4 bases and J by 5 bases. The chain's CDR3 is CASSSSGTHNEQFF. CDR3 nucleotide sequence: TGTGCCAGCAGTTCGAGCGGGACCCACAATGAGCAGTTCTTC.

The J gene is TRBJ2-5, the V gene TRBV11-2; maybe TRBD2 (5 bases). V was shortened by 5 bases and J by 4 bases, with 14 bases between the two germline ends. CDR3 length equals 14 residues. Germline V gives CDR1 SGHAT, CDR2 FQNNGV. DNA for the CDR3: TGTGCCAGCAGCAGACAACCCCGGGGAGAGACCCAGTACTTC. The encoded protein is CASSRQPRGETQYF.

V and J are TRBV7-2 and TRBJ2-1; 9 nucleotides match TRBD2. Germline V gene data show CDR1 as SGHTA and CDR2 as FQGNSA. CDR3 length equals 15 residues. V was clipped by 5 bases and J by 2 bases; unmatched bases: 4. As DNA, the CDR3 is TGTGCCAGCAGCCAAATAGCGGGAGCCTACAATGAGCAGTTCTTC. It translates to CASSQIAGAYNEQFF.

This chain connects TRBV24-1 to TRBJ2-1; no clear D gene. V was clipped by 1 base and J by 1 base, with 7 bases between them. This CDR3 region has 15 residues. The germline CDR1 and CDR2 sequences are KGHDR and SFDVKD. The CDR3 region has the DNA TGTGCCACCAGTGATTTAAGAGTATCCTACAATGAGCAGTTCTTC. Translation: CATSDLRVSYNEQFF.

This clone was observed a single time. The chain couples TRBV20-1 to TRBJ2-5, with D possibly TRBD1 on 5 matching bases. Germline CDR1 reads DFQATT; CDR2 reads SNEGSKA (reference sequence). The CDR3 is 11 amino acids. V lost 5 bases, J lost 4 bases, and 8 bases lay in between. The CDR3 DNA follows: TGCAGTGCTGATAGGGGAGAGACCCAGTACTTC. Translated, it gives CSADRGETQYF.

This chain joins TRBV11-2 and TRBJ2-7; 15 bases align to TRBD2. The CDR3 runs to 16 residues. The ends lost 6 bases at V and 5 bases at J; junction bases unmatched: 8. CDR1 and CDR2 from the germline V gene are SGHAT and FQNNGV. CDR3: CASSTGTSGRFNEQYF. The CDR3 DNA follows: TGTGCCAGCAGTACCGGGACTAGCGGGAGGTTTAACGAGCAGTACTTC.

The chain couples TRBV2 to TRBJ2-6; 9 bases line up with TRBD1. CDR3 length: 17 residues. Per the germline V gene, CDR1 is SNHLY and CDR2 is FYNNEI. With V trimmed by 5 bases and J by 0 bases, 5 bases remained unmatched. CDR3 DNA: TGTGCCAGCAGTCCGGGACAGGGCCGCTCTGGGGCCAACGTCCTGACTTTC. Translation: CASSPGQGRSGANVLTF.

The V and J genes are TRBV28 and TRBJ2-7; the match to TRBD2 covers 7 bases. Germline CDR1 reads MDHEN; CDR2 reads SYDVKM. With 3 bases clipped from V and 3 bases from J, the junction kept 8 bases outside the gene matches. The CDR3 spans 15 residues. CDR3 DNA sequence: TGTGCCAGCAGTTTGGCGTTAGCTAGCGGCTACGAGCAGTACTTC. It translates to CASSLALASGYEQYF. The full variable domain, rest sourced from reference TRBV28 and TRBJ2-7, is DVKVTQSSRYLVKRTGEKVFLECVQDMDHENMFWYRQDPGLGLRLIYFSYDVKMKEKGDIPEGYSVSREKKERFSLILESASTNQTSMYLCASSLALASGYEQYFGPGTRLTVT.

The chain is built from TRBV28 and TRBJ2-7; 9 nucleotides agree with TRBD2. Germline V gives CDR1 MDHEN, CDR2 SYDVKM. The CDR3 length is 15 residues. V gave up 6 bases and J gave up 2 bases; unmatched junction bases: 8. CDR3 in amino acids: CASRPRGGPAYEQYF. The CDR3 DNA reads as TGTGCCAGCAGACCGCGGGGGGGTCCCGCCTACGAGCAGTACTTC.

CDR3 sequence: CASSQVGQGEEKLFF. The CDR3 region has the DNA TGTGCCAGCAGCCAAGTTGGCCAGGGGGAGGAAAAACTGTTTTTT. The chain is built from TRBV4-2 and TRBJ1-4; 7 positions agree with TRBD1. There are 15 residues in the CDR3. The germline V gene has CDR1 LGHNA and CDR2 YNFKEQ. V shed 1 base, J shed 8 bases, and the junction held 7 bases outside the gene matches.

V usage is TRBV5-5 and J usage is TRBJ1-2, with 9 bases matching TRBD1. J lost 5 bases, V lost 0 bases, and 5 bases had no gene match. Germline V gene lookup returns CDR1 SGHKS and CDR2 YYEKEE (reference sequence). The CDR3 spans 15 residues. CDR3 DNA sequence: TGTGCCAGCAGCTTGGGAGGGACAGGGAGTTATGGCTACACCTTC. It specifies CASSLGGTGSYGYTF.

This clone was detected ten times or more. J is TRBJ2-7 and V is TRBV2; 7 nucleotides match TRBD1. Looked up from germline, CDR1 is SNHLY and CDR2 is FYNNEI. V was pared by 11 bases and J by 2 bases, with 9 bases of the junction left unmatched. CDR3 length equals 13 residues. The CDR3 here is CAGLGQPTYEQYF. The CDR3 nucleotides are TGTGCCGGATTGGGACAGCCGACCTACGAGCAGTACTTC. The entire variable domain, with the rest obtained from reference TRBV2 and TRBJ2-7, is as follows: EPEVTQTPSHQVTQMGQEVILRCVPISNHLYFYWYRQILGQKVEFLVSFYNNEISEKSEIFDDQFSVERPDGSNFTLKIRSTKLEDSAMYFCAGLGQPTYEQYFGPGTRLTVT.

This chain connects TRBV2 to TRBJ2-3; 8 bases map to TRBD2. Germline assignment: CDR1 SNHLY and CDR2 FYNNEI. The V and J ends lost 10 bases and 6 bases, in that order; junction bases with no gene match: 9. The length of the CDR3 is 13 residues. DNA for the CDR3: TGTGCCACCAAGCGGGAGACCAGGGATACGCAGTATTTT. Its translation: CATKRETRDTQYF.

The chain uses TRBV5-1 and TRBJ2-5; 10 bases are a match to TRBD2. This CDR3 spans 17 amino acids. V shed 5 bases and J 1 base; nucleotides not matched to a gene: 11. Germline values: CDR1 SGHRS, CDR2 YFSETQ. CDR3 region: CASSPARTSGFQETQYF. As DNA, the CDR3 is TGCGCCAGCAGTCCCGCCCGGACTAGCGGATTCCAAGAGACCCAGTACTTC. The full variable domain, its missing parts supplied by reference TRBV5-1 and TRBJ2-5, is KAGVTQTPRYLIKTRGQQVTLSCSPISGHRSVSWYQQTPGQGLQFLFEYFSETQRNKGNFPGRFSGRQFSNSRSEMNVSTLELGDSALYLCASSPARTSGFQETQYFGPGTRLLVL.

J is TRBJ1-4 and V is TRBV15, with 7 nucleotides matching TRBD1. CDR1 is LNHNV and CDR2 is YYDKDF in the germline V gene (reference sequence). Losses at the gene ends were 1 base for V and 4 bases for J; bases not matched to a gene: 12. The CDR3 length is 18 residues. The CDR3 DNA reads as TGTGCCACCAGCAGAGCTAAAGGAGTGGGACAGCGTAATGAAAAACTGTTTTTT. Its protein product is CATSRAKGVGQRNEKLFF. The full variable domain, in which reference TRBV15 and TRBJ1-4 provide the parts outside the CDR3, is DAMVIQNPRYQVTQFGKPVTLSCSQTLNHNVMYWYQQKSSQAPKLLFHYYDKDFNNEADTPDNFQSRRPNTSFCFLDIRSPGLGDTAMYLCATSRAKGVGQRNEKLFFGSGTQLSVL.

The CDR3 DNA reads as TGTGCCACCGCCGGGACAACTAATGAAAAACTGTTTTTT. Amino acid sequence: CATAGTTNEKLFF. The chain joins TRBV6-5 to TRBJ1-4; D gene ambiguous. The CDR3 runs to 13 residues. Germline V gene data show CDR1 as MNHEY and CDR2 as SVGAGI. V was pared by 10 bases and J by 0 bases, with 9 bases between.

The count of this clone is one. This chain joins TRBV6-6 and TRBJ1-2; TRBD1 aligns across 9 bases. Germline trimming cut 6 bases from V and 2 bases from J; bases unmatched to any gene: 10. CDR3 length: 16 amino acids. CDR1 is MNHNY, CDR2 SVGAGI, per germline (reference sequence). In DNA form, the CDR3 reads TGTGCCAGCAGATCACGCGGACAGGGGACGAACTATGGCTACACCTTC. The encoded protein is CASRSRGQGTNYGYTF.

V and J are TRBV18 and TRBJ2-1; D is perhaps TRBD2 (6 bases). With 8 bases removed from V and 0 bases from J, the gap between germline ends came to 17 bases. This CDR3 has 16 amino acids. Germline assignment: CDR1 KGHSH and CDR2 LQKENI. CDR3 in amino acids: CASQWYRDSSYNEQFF. The DNA for the CDR3 is TGTGCCAGCCAATGGTACCGGGACTCCTCCTACAATGAGCAGTTCTTC. Filled out from reference TRBV18 and TRBJ2-1, the complete variable domain reads NAGVMQNPRHLVRRRGQEARLRCSPMKGHSHVYWYRQLPEEGLKFMVYLQKENIIDESGMPKERFSAEFPKEGPSILRIQQVVRGDSAAYFCASQWYRDSSYNEQFFGPGTRLTVL.